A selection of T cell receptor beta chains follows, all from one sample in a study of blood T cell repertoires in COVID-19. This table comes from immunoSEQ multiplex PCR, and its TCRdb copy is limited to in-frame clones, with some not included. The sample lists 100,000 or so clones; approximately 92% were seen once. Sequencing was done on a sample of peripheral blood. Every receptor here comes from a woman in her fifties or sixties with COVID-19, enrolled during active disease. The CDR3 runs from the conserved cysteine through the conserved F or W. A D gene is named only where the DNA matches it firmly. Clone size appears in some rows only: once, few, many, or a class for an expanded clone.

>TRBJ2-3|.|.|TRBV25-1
TGTGCCAGCAGTGGGACTACCGATACGCAGTATTTT
CASSGTTDTQYF
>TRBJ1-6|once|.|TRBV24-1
TGTGCCACCAGTGATGGTCGGGGGGGCGCCAGTAATTCACCCCTCCACTTT
CATSDGRGGASNSPLHF
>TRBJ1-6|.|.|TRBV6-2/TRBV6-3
TGTGCCAGCAGCTATGGCTACCCGGGACTTAATAATTCACCCCTCCACTTT
CASSYGYPGLNNSPLHF
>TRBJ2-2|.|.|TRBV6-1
TGTGCCAGCAGTGACCTCATTCCCCAGGTCCACGGGGAGCTGTTTTTT
CASSDLIPQVHGELFF
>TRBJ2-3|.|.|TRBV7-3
TGTGCCAGCAGTCCTCCTTTCACAGATACGCAGTATTTT
CASSPPFTDTQYF
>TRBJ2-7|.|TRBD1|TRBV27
TGTGCCAGCAGTTCAGGGACAGAGAAACCCTACGAGCAGTACTTC
CASSSGTEKPYEQYF
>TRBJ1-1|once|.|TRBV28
TGTGCCAGCAGTCCCTCGTTTAGGGGAGAAGCTTTCTTT
CASSPSFRGEAFF
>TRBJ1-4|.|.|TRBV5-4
TGTGCCAGCAGCTGGGGCGAGGGCGGGGTGGATGAAAAACTGTTTTTT
CASSWGEGGVDEKLFF
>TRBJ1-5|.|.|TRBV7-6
TGTGCCAGCAGCGCCGATACTACAGGGAATCAGCCCCAGCATTTT
CASSADTTGNQPQHF
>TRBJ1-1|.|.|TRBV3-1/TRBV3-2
TGTGCCAGCAGCCAACGGCGGGGTGAGGCAGCTTTCTTT
CASSQRRGEAAFF
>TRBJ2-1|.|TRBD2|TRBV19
TGTGCCAGTAGTGGGGGGAGGGGTCGTTCCTACAATGAGCAGTTCTTC
CASSGGRGRSYNEQFF
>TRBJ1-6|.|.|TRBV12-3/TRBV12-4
TGTGCCAGCCAGGGCCCCTATAATTCACCCCTCCACTTT
CASQGPYNSPLHF
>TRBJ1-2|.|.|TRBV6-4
TGTGCCAGAGGACATTACTATGGCTACACCTTC
CARGHYYGYTF
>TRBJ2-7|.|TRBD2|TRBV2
TGTGCCAGCAGTGATAGGGGACTAGCGGGGGGATTTGGGACCTACGAGCAGTACTTC
CASSDRGLAGGFGTYEQYF
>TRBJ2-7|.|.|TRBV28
TGTGCCAGCAGTCCAGGGGGGTACGAGCAGTACTTC
CASSPGGYEQYF
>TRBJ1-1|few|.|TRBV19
TGTGCCAGTAGTATCCAGGGCATGAACACTGAAGCTTTCTTT
CASSIQGMNTEAFF
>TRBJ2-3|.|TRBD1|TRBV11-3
TGTGCCAGCAGCTCATGGACAGGGGGAAGGGATACGCAGTATTTT
CASSSWTGGRDTQYF
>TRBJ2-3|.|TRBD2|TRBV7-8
TGTGCCAGCAGTTTACGGACTAGCGGGGGAGATACGCAGTATTTT
CASSLRTSGGDTQYF